This is a list of T cell receptor beta chains from one sample in a study of blood T cells in healthy people across ages. TCRdb re-called the 5' RACE reads through MiXCR, storing one row per CDR3 protein. Among about 400,000 distinct CDR3 sequences listed, about 49% were seen once. Sequenced input: blood. These receptors were taken from a man between 60 and 75 years old in good health. Both conserved end residues are part of each CDR3. The D gene is left open where the match is weak. Clone size is given for some rows only: seen once, a few or many times, or a class if the clone is expanded.

D	V	J	size	DNA	CDR3
TRBD1	TRBV6-5	TRBJ2-5	.	TGTGCCAGCAGTTACTCGGGGACAGCCGTACAAGAGACCCAGTACTTC	CASSYSGTAVQETQYF
TRBD1	TRBV4-1	TRBJ2-5	.	TGCGCCAGCAGCCAAGAAACGATAGGGACAGGTTCTCAAGAGACCCAGTACTTC	CASSQETIGTGSQETQYF
.	TRBV21-1	TRBJ2-3	.	TGTGCCGGCAGAAGACTAGCGGTGTTCACAGATGCGCAGTATTTT	CAGRRLAVFTDAQYF
.	TRBV6-2/TRBV6-3	TRBJ2-3	few	TGTGCCAGCAAAAAAGGACTACGAGGGACAGATACGCAGTATTTT	CASKKGLRGTDTQYF
TRBD2	TRBV12-3/TRBV12-4	TRBJ2-3	many	TGTGCCAGCAGCGAGGGGACTAGGACAGATACGCAGTATTTT	CASSEGTRTDTQYF
TRBD2	TRBV2	TRBJ2-1	.	TGTGCCAGTCGACGGCGGGGGACCTCCTACAATGAGCAGTTCTTC	CASRRRGTSYNEQFF
.	TRBV7-2	TRBJ1-6	.	TGTGCCAGCAGCCCTCGGGGGCCGAATTCACCCCTCCACTTT	CASSPRGPNSPLHF
TRBD2	TRBV7-2	TRBJ2-5	.	TGTGCCAGCAGCGTAGGGCGGGGGTCGGGGGAGCAGTACTTC	CASSVGRGSGEQYF
TRBD1	TRBV6-1	TRBJ2-1	.	TGTGCCAGCAGGGAGGGGGGGACAGGGGACAATGAGCAGTTCTTC	CASREGGTGDNEQFF
.	TRBV20-1	TRBJ2-5	.	TGCAGTGCTAGCTCCACTCCCGGCGAGACCCAGTACTTC	CSASSTPGETQYF
.	TRBV24-1	TRBJ1-2	few	TGTGCCACCAGTGATTGGGAGGGGCACAGAGATGGCTACACCTTC	CATSDWEGHRDGYTF
.	TRBV7-9	TRBJ1-2	few	TGTGCCAGCAGCGGATATAAAGGCGAGGAATATGGCTACACCTTC	CASSGYKGEEYGYTF
TRBD2	TRBV2	TRBJ2-2	.	TGTGCCAGCAGTGGGGGACTAGCGGGGGTGACCGGGGAGCTGTTTTTT	CASSGGLAGVTGELFF
.	TRBV28	TRBJ2-1	once	TGTGCCAGCATACCGTCAACCGGGACAAAAGCTAACAATGAGCAGTTCTTC	CASIPSTGTKANNEQFF
TRBD1	TRBV7-8	TRBJ2-2	.	TGTGCCAGCAGCTTAGCCGGGACAGGGGCCGGGGAGCTGTTTTTT	CASSLAGTGAGELFF
.	TRBV6-1	TRBJ2-7	.	TGTGCCAGCAGGAGAGAAGGGGTGTTCGAGCAGTACTTC	CASRREGVFEQYF
TRBD2	TRBV6-5	TRBJ2-7	.	TGTGCCAGCAGTGGGATAGCGGGTGGCCCGGGGTACTTC	CASSGIAGGPGYF
.	TRBV7-2	TRBJ1-6	.	TGTGCCAGCAGCTTAACCCCGGGGGGGTCACCCCTCCACTTT	CASSLTPGGSPLHF
.	TRBV20-1	TRBJ2-3	.	TGCAGTGCTAGCCTCCTACGGGGGAGCAGCACAGATACGCAGTATTTT	CSASLLRGSSTDTQYF
.	TRBV28	TRBJ1-5	.	TGTGCCAGCAGTCTCCTATTTCCCAGGCAGCCCCAGCATTTT	CASSLLFPRQPQHF
TRBD1	TRBV5-6	TRBJ2-5	.	TGTGCCAGCAGCCTCAACAGGGGGCAGTACTTC	CASSLNRGQYF
TRBD2	TRBV11-2	TRBJ2-1	.	TGTGCCAGCAGCCCTAAACTAGCGACCTACTCCTACAATGAGCAGTTCTTC	CASSPKLATYSYNEQFF
TRBD2	TRBV5-1	TRBJ2-7	.	TGCGCCAGCAGCCCCAATCGTGGACTAGCGGGATCCCGATACAATGAGCAGTACTTC	CASSPNRGLAGSRYNEQYF
TRBD1	TRBV7-2	TRBJ2-3	.	TGTGCCAGCAGCTCACAGGGGGCCGGAGGCACAGATACGCAGTATTTT	CASSSQGAGGTDTQYF
TRBD2	TRBV5-6	TRBJ2-7	.	TGTGCCAGCAGCCTACAAACCCGACGGGGGGTCTTCTACGAGCAGTACTTC	CASSLQTRRGVFYEQYF
.	TRBV5-5	TRBJ2-7	.	TGTGCCAGCAGCTTGTTAGCCGGATCCCCTTCCTACGAGCAGTACTTC	CASSLLAGSPSYEQYF
.	TRBV29-1	TRBJ2-5	.	TGCAGCGCCCGACAGCTACACCAAGAGACCCAGTACTTC	CSARQLHQETQYF
.	TRBV7-9	TRBJ2-5	many	TGTGCCAGCAGCTCCCCCCCTGAACAAGAGACCCAGTACTTC	CASSSPPEQETQYF
.	TRBV7-2	TRBJ2-5	many	TGTGCCAGCAGCTTATATGAGCAGACCCAGTACTTC	CASSLYEQTQYF
.	TRBV4-3	TRBJ2-6	.	TGCGCCAGCAGCCAAGCGTCCGGGTATGGGGCCAACGTCCTGACTTTC	CASSQASGYGANVLTF
.	TRBV7-2	TRBJ1-2	.	TGTGCCAGCAGCCTCCGGGACGGGATTGGTGGCTACACCTTC	CASSLRDGIGGYTF
.	TRBV21-1	TRBJ2-4	.	TGTGCCAGCAGCAAAGTAGGGCTGACCGGGCCGTGCATTCAGTACTTC	CASSKVGLTGPCIQYF
TRBD1	TRBV5-1	TRBJ1-1	many	TGCGCCAGCAGCTTGTGGGACAGCACTGAAGCTTTCTTT	CASSLWDSTEAFF
TRBD1	TRBV4-2	TRBJ2-2	.	TGTGCCAGCAGCCAAGATAACAGGGGGTACACCGGGGAGCTGTTTTTT	CASSQDNRGYTGELFF
TRBD1	TRBV11-2	TRBJ2-7	.	TGTGCCAGCAGCTCAAAGGGGGCGGCACAAACCTACGAGCAGTACTTC	CASSSKGAAQTYEQYF
TRBD1	TRBV27	TRBJ2-4	.	TGTGCCAGCAGTTTTAGACAGGGGCTAGTAAGCATTCAGTACTTC	CASSFRQGLVSIQYF
.	TRBV11-2	TRBJ2-7	.	TGTGCCAGCAGCTTGGCGCGCCGATCCTACGAGCAGTACTTC	CASSLARRSYEQYF
.	TRBV6-2/TRBV6-3	TRBJ2-7	many	TGTGCCAGCGGGACCCAATCCTACGAGCAGTACTTC	CASGTQSYEQYF